These 32 T cell receptor beta chains share one sample of origin, sequenced in a study of OX40 agonist ivuxolimab in advanced cancers. The method was immunoSEQ multiplex PCR; TCRdb's version includes in-frame clones alone and lacks a portion of them. The table includes about 60,000 clones, 86% detected once. Sequenced material: CD4+ or CD8+ T cells sorted from blood, taken in a trial of the OX40 agonist ivuxolimab. The receptor source for this set is an adult with an advanced solid tumor such as melanoma, head and neck, liver or kidney cancer.

The chain couples TRBV7-3 to TRBJ1-6, with 8 bases lining up with TRBD1. The CDR3 covers 15 residues. Per the germline V gene, CDR1 is SGHTA and CDR2 is FQGTGA. Unmatched junction bases numbered 7, after V lost 5 bases and J lost 7 bases. CDR3 amino acids: CASSQGTGGNSPLHF. CDR3 nucleotide sequence: TGTGCCAGCAGCCAAGGGACAGGCGGGAATTCACCCCTCCACTTT.

This clone was counted once. This chain joins TRBV5-1 and TRBJ1-2, with TRBD1 identical over 7 bases. Germline lookup yields CDR1 SGHRS and CDR2 YFSETQ. V was pared by 1 base and J by 4 bases, with 10 bases of the junction left unmatched. The CDR3 is made up of 16 amino acids. The CDR3 loop reads CASSLNGGRQGYGYTF. In nucleotides, the CDR3 is TGCGCCAGCAGCTTGAATGGGGGAAGACAGGGCTATGGCTACACCTTC.

This rearrangement joins TRBV5-1 to TRBJ1-1; D call uncertain. From germline, CDR1 is SGHRS and CDR2 YFSETQ. The V gene lost 1 base and the J gene lost 7 bases, with 11 bases spanning the gap. This CDR3 spans 13 amino acids. The CDR3 coding sequence is TGCGCCAGCAGCTTGACAATTACAAGTGAAGCTTTCTTT. Its protein product is CASSLTITSEAFF.

The chain joins TRBV19 to TRBJ1-5; D perhaps matches TRBD1 (6 bases). The CDR3 runs 16 residues. Germline V gene sequence: CDR1 LNHDA, CDR2 SQIVND (reference sequence). V lost 6 bases to trimming and J lost 0 bases, with 15 bases between them. The chain's CDR3 is CASSNGQLNSNQPQHF. DNA of the CDR3: TGTGCCAGTAGCAACGGACAGTTAAATAGCAATCAGCCCCAGCATTTT.

This chain links TRBV7-9 with TRBJ1-1, with TRBD1 as a possible D gene (6 bases). V lost 5 bases and J 4 bases, leaving 11 bases between the germline ends. CDR3 size: 13 residues. Germline V gene sequence: CDR1 SEHNR, CDR2 FQNEAQ (reference sequence). CDR3 amino acids: CASSPGQFTEAFF. The CDR3 bases are TGTGCCAGCAGCCCCGGACAGTTCACTGAAGCTTTCTTT.

This chain connects TRBV28 to TRBJ2-7; D gene uncertain. The CDR3 covers 11 residues. Germline CDR1 and CDR2: MDHEN and SYDVKM. V lost 4 bases to trimming and J lost 3 bases, with 4 bases between them. The CDR3 coding sequence is TGTGCCAGCAGTTCACACTACGAGCAGTACTTC. Residues: CASSSHYEQYF.

This chain uses TRBV15 with TRBJ1-5, with TRBD1 matching over 7 bases. The V segment lost 3 bases and the J segment 3 bases; nucleotides outside the gene matches: 8. Looked up from germline, CDR1 is LNHNV and CDR2 is YYDKDF (reference sequence). The CDR3 length is 16 residues. The CDR3 nucleotides read TGTGCCACCAGCAGCGACAGGGCTGCTTACAATCAGCCCCAGCATTTT. Encoded protein: CATSSDRAAYNQPQHF. The whole variable domain, remainder taken from reference TRBV15 and TRBJ1-5, is DAMVIQNPRYQVTQFGKPVTLSCSQTLNHNVMYWYQQKSSQAPKLLFHYYDKDFNNEADTPDNFQSRRPNTSFCFLDIRSPGLGDTAMYLCATSSDRAAYNQPQHFGDGTRLSIL.

V usage is TRBV5-1 and J usage is TRBJ2-5; D gene ambiguous. V was cut by 4 bases and J by 5 bases, with 12 bases left in between. CDR1 and CDR2 (germline): SGHRS, YFSETQ. CDR3 length: 13 residues. Written as DNA, the CDR3 is TGCGCCAGCAGCACCGATCTAGGGGAGACCCAGTACTTC. It encodes CASSTDLGETQYF.

The chain has TRBV7-8 and TRBJ2-3; 11 bases line up with TRBD2. The V gene's germline CDR1 is SGHVS and CDR2 FQNEAQ. J was trimmed by 9 bases and V by 5 bases; bases with no gene match: 4. There are 13 residues in the CDR3. The CDR3 region is CASSPGTSGTQYF. Here the CDR3 DNA reads TGTGCCAGCAGCCCTGGGACTAGCGGCACGCAGTATTTT.

The chain couples TRBV5-6 to TRBJ2-6; D unresolved. The V and J ends lost 4 bases and 2 bases respectively, with 7 bases between them. Germline V CDR1 and CDR2: SGHDT, YYEEEE. The CDR3 has 14 amino acids. The CDR3 DNA is TGTGCCAGCAGCCCCTTAACTGGGGCCAACGTCCTGACTTTC. Translating it yields CASSPLTGANVLTF.

CDR3: CASSKGTGNTEAFF. As DNA, the CDR3 is TGTGCCAGCAGCAAAGGGACAGGGAACACTGAAGCTTTCTTT. The rearrangement uses TRBV21-1 and TRBJ1-1; the D segment call TRBD1 is taken from the table without a DNA check. TRBV21-1 constitutes a pseudogene. CDR3 length equals 14 residues.

The rearrangement links TRBV7-2 to TRBJ2-3; maybe TRBD2 (5 bases). CDR3 length: 14 residues. Trimming took 1 base from V and 2 from J, leaving 7 bases between them. Germline V lookup: CDR1 SGHTA, CDR2 FQGNSA. The CDR3 DNA is TGTGCCAGCAGCTTAGTGCGGGCCACAGATACGCAGTATTTT. Protein: CASSLVRATDTQYF.

This clone has only one observation. V gene TRBV6-1 combines with J gene TRBJ1-1; possibly TRBD1 for D (5 bases). From germline, CDR1 is MNHNS and CDR2 SASEGT. This CDR3 is built from 14 residues. V lost 6 bases and J lost 4, with 15 bases in between. The CDR3 protein is CASRTQGRTTEAFF. The CDR3 region has the DNA TGTGCCAGCAGGACGCAGGGCCGTACCACTGAAGCTTTCTTT.

This chain connects TRBV5-6 to TRBJ1-2; the match to TRBD1 covers 8 bases. Germline V gene lookup returns CDR1 SGHDT and CDR2 YYEEEE. This CDR3 is built from 17 residues. Unmatched junction bases numbered 11, after V lost 4 bases and J lost 0 bases. The CDR3 here is CASSDTRTGRTNYGYTF. The CDR3 DNA reads TGTGCCAGCAGCGATACCCGGACAGGGAGGACTAACTATGGCTACACCTTC.

V usage is TRBV15 and J usage is TRBJ2-1, with a tentative D call TRBD1 (6 bases). V was cut by 2 bases and J by 0 bases, with 14 bases left in between. The CDR3 is 17 residues long. CDR1 and CDR2 from the germline V gene are LNHNV and YYDKDF (reference sequence). This CDR3 is CATSRLIQGNSYNEQFF. For the CDR3, the DNA is TGTGCCACCAGCAGATTAATACAGGGAAACTCCTACAATGAGCAGTTCTTC. The entire variable domain, with the rest obtained from reference TRBV15 and TRBJ2-1, is as follows: DAMVIQNPRYQVTQFGKPVTLSCSQTLNHNVMYWYQQKSSQAPKLLFHYYDKDFNNEADTPDNFQSRRPNTSFCFLDIRSPGLGDTAMYLCATSRLIQGNSYNEQFFGPGTRLTVL.

This clone was seen only once. The CDR3: CASSDGGSYNEQFF. DNA for the CDR3: TGTGCCAGTTCCGATGGCGGCTCCTACAATGAGCAGTTCTTC. The chain employs TRBV19 and TRBJ2-1; D not certain. Trimming took off 8 bases at V and 0 bases at J, with 11 bases between the two ends. The germline V gene has CDR1 LNHDA and CDR2 SQIVND (reference sequence). CDR3 length: 14 amino acids.

The chain combines TRBV28 with TRBJ2-3; no clear D. Trimming removed 1 base from V and 6 bases from J, with 14 bases in between. This CDR3 comprises 15 residues. Looked up from germline, CDR1 is MDHEN and CDR2 is SYDVKM. CDR3 bases: TGTGCCAGCAGTTTATTATTTGGGGTTGGGGATACGCAGTATTTT. It specifies CASSLLFGVGDTQYF.

V usage is TRBV5-1 and J usage is TRBJ2-7, with D perhaps being TRBD1 or TRBD2 (6 bases each). The CDR3 totals 17 residues. Trimming pared 1 base from V and 3 bases from J, leaving 20 bases between. Germline V gene data show CDR1 as SGHRS and CDR2 as YFSETQ. In nucleotides, the CDR3 is TGCGCCAGCAGCTTGTCCCCGGCGGGGACAAGTAACTACGAGCAGTACTTC. Translated: CASSLSPAGTSNYEQYF.

The J gene is TRBJ2-2, the V gene TRBV4-1; TRBD1 might be the D (6 bases). Germline V CDR1 and CDR2: MGHRA, YSYEKL. The CDR3 loop spans 14 amino acids. V was cut by 4 bases and J by 4 bases, with 10 bases left in between. CDR3 in amino acids: CASSPGHSTGELFF. DNA of the CDR3: TGCGCCAGCAGCCCGGGACACTCCACCGGGGAGCTGTTTTTT.

V is TRBV6-1 and J is TRBJ2-7; 7 bases agree with TRBD1. CDR1 and CDR2 from the germline V gene are MNHNS and SASEGT. V shed 6 bases, J shed 3 bases, and the junction held 2 bases outside the gene matches. The CDR3 runs 12 residues. This CDR3 is CASRSGGYEQYF. The CDR3 bases are TGTGCCAGCAGGTCAGGGGGCTACGAGCAGTACTTC.

J is TRBJ2-1 and V is TRBV28; a possible D gene is TRBD1 (5 bases). The V gene's germline CDR1 is MDHEN and CDR2 SYDVKM. Trimming pared 7 bases from V and 6 bases from J, leaving 16 bases between. This CDR3 has 14 amino acids. The CDR3 bases are TGTGCCAGCACCCAGGGTCAACATTCCAATGAGCAGTTCTTC. It specifies CASTQGQHSNEQFF.

This CDR3 is CATSRRQTSSGNTIYF. In DNA, the CDR3 is TGTGCCACCAGCAGAAGACAGACTAGCTCTGGAAACACCATATATTTT. This chain uses TRBV15 with TRBJ1-3; a weak D match, TRBD1 (5 bases). V was shortened by 2 bases and J by 0 bases, with 11 bases between the two germline ends. The CDR3 consists of 16 residues. Germline loops: CDR1 LNHNV, CDR2 YYDKDF (reference sequence). The complete variable domain, with remaining parts taken from reference TRBV15 and TRBJ1-3, reads DAMVIQNPRYQVTQFGKPVTLSCSQTLNHNVMYWYQQKSSQAPKLLFHYYDKDFNNEADTPDNFQSRRPNTSFCFLDIRSPGLGDTAMYLCATSRRQTSSGNTIYFGEGSWLTVV.

The chain combines TRBV28 with TRBJ2-1; 13 bases are a match to TRBD2. Germline values: CDR1 MDHEN, CDR2 SYDVKM. V trimming: 10 bases; J trimming: 8 bases; junction bases outside the gene matches: 8. The CDR3 extends over 14 amino acids. The CDR3 DNA reads TGTGCCACCCAGACTAGCGGGGGGCGTGATGAGCAGTTCTTC. It codes for CATQTSGGRDEQFF.

The rearrangement joins TRBV6-5 to TRBJ2-3, with a weak D call TRBD1 (6 bases). The V gene lost 7 bases and the J gene lost 3 bases, with 17 bases spanning the gap. The length of the CDR3 is 15 residues. Germline CDR1 reads MNHEY; CDR2 reads SVGAGI. This CDR3 reads CASTLGGGATDTQYF. CDR3 bases: TGTGCCAGCACCCTAGGGGGTGGGGCGACAGATACGCAGTATTTT.

This clone came up once. The CDR3 region has the DNA TGTGCCAGCAGCATCGCGGGGGAGCAGTACTTC. Translated: CASSIAGEQYF. The chain has TRBV6-5 and TRBJ2-7; a possible D gene is TRBD2 (6 bases). Germline V gene data show CDR1 as MNHEY and CDR2 as SVGAGI. V was trimmed by 6 bases and J by 7 bases, leaving 10 bases between them. The CDR3 totals 11 residues.

The rearrangement links TRBV30 to TRBJ2-1; D remains ambiguous. Germline V gene data show CDR1 as GTSNPN and CDR2 as SVGIG (reference sequence). The V end lost 3 bases, the J end lost 0 bases, and 15 bases lay between the germline ends. The CDR3 spans 16 residues. CDR3 region: CAWRPYARSSYNEQFF. CDR3 DNA: TGTGCCTGGAGGCCATACGCCCGGAGCTCCTACAATGAGCAGTTCTTC.

The V gene is TRBV7-2, the J gene TRBJ2-7; maybe TRBD1 (6 bases). The CDR3 has 14 residues. The germline V gene encodes CDR1 SGHTA and CDR2 FQGNSA. V was shortened by 5 bases and J by 3 bases, with 14 bases between the two germline ends. CDR3 bases: TGTGCCAGCAGCCCCCAGACAGGAAGCTACGAGCAGTACTTC. As protein: CASSPQTGSYEQYF.

This chain connects TRBV30 to TRBJ1-4; no clear D. The germline V gene has CDR1 GTSNPN and CDR2 SVGIG (reference sequence). The CDR3 spans 15 residues. V lost 5 bases to trimming and J lost 4 bases, with 17 bases between them. The CDR3, as DNA: TGTGCCTGGGGGGTAGACTCAGGCCTTAATGAAAAACTGTTTTTT. Protein product: CAWGVDSGLNEKLFF.

The chain couples TRBV19 to TRBJ2-1; 13 nucleotides align to TRBD2. Per germline, CDR1 LNHDA and CDR2 SQIVND (reference sequence). Unmatched junction bases numbered 5, after V lost 9 bases and J lost 6 bases. This CDR3 is 14 amino acids long. CDR3 amino acids: CASRTSGGSNEQFF. For the CDR3, the DNA is TGTGCCAGCAGGACTAGCGGGGGTTCCAATGAGCAGTTCTTC.

The chain carries TRBV7-9 and TRBJ1-5, with a weak D call TRBD1 (5 bases). The V end was cut by 5 bases, the J end by 5 bases, with 10 bases between. Germline CDR1 reads SEHNR; CDR2 reads FQNEAQ (reference sequence). This CDR3 region has 13 residues. Here the CDR3 DNA reads TGTGCCAGCAGCCGGGGAGGGGATCAGCCCCAGCATTTT. Protein: CASSRGGDQPQHF.

The CDR3 reads CASRKQGDEQFF. CDR3 nucleotides: TGTGCCAGTAGAAAACAGGGGGATGAGCAGTTCTTC. This sequence joins TRBV19 and TRBJ2-1; 8 bases match TRBD1. This CDR3 spans 12 amino acids. Germline CDR1 LNHDA, CDR2 SQIVND (reference sequence). Germline trimming cut 6 bases from V and 8 bases from J; bases unmatched to any gene: 3.

The J gene is TRBJ2-5, the V gene TRBV2, with D possibly matching TRBD2 (6 bases). The CDR3 is 13 amino acids. Looked up from germline, CDR1 is SNHLY and CDR2 is FYNNEI. The V end was cut by 7 bases, the J end by 4 bases, with 13 bases between. The CDR3: CASNAGTGETQYF. CDR3 sequence (DNA): TGTGCCAGCAATGCGGGGACGGGAGAGACCCAGTACTTC.